These 18 T cell receptor beta chains originate from one sample sequenced in a study of blood T cell repertoires in COVID-19. Assay: immunoSEQ multiplex PCR; the TCRdb copy retains only in-frame clones and omits some. Among over 450,000 clones, roughly nine tenths were seen once, and the ten largest hold roughly 0.9%. Material for sequencing was peripheral blood. The receptors originated from a man aged 18 to 29 with COVID-19, enrolled during active disease.

The rearrangement uses TRBV6-6 and TRBJ2-3; D unclear. The CDR3 is 13 amino acids. V lost 2 bases and J lost 5, with 8 bases in between. From germline, CDR1 is MNHNY and CDR2 SVGAGI (reference sequence). The CDR3 spells CASSYREVDTQYF. CDR3 in DNA: TGTGCCAGCAGTTACCGAGAGGTAGATACGCAGTATTTT.

The table lists this clone with a count of one. The genes are TRBV19 and TRBJ1-2, with 10 bases aligning to TRBD1. The CDR3 is made up of 17 amino acids. Germline V gene data show CDR1 as LNHDA and CDR2 as SQIVND (reference sequence). With V trimmed by 1 base and J by 9 bases, 14 bases remained unmatched. CDR3 DNA: TGTGCCAGTAGTATAGGATTGGGACAGGGGACTCCGGGGAGCTACACCTTC. This gives the protein CASSIGLGQGTPGSYTF.

The chain recombines TRBV5-1 with TRBJ2-7, with 9 bases fitting TRBD1. There are 15 residues in the CDR3. The V and J ends lost 2 bases and 5 bases, in that order; junction bases with no gene match: 8. Germline V gene data show CDR1 as SGHRS and CDR2 as YFSETQ. The DNA for the CDR3 is TGCGCCAGCAGCTTAACCAGACAGGGGGTTGACGAGCAGTACTTC. Encoded protein: CASSLTRQGVDEQYF.

The gene calls are TRBV10-3 and TRBJ2-2; TRBD1 is a possible D gene (6 bases). Germline CDR1 ENHRY, CDR2 SYGVKD. This CDR3 region has 15 residues. The V gene lost 8 bases and the J gene lost 1 base, with 14 bases spanning the gap. The DNA for the CDR3 is TGTGCCATCTCCCCTTCGGGACAGAACACCGGGGAGCTGTTTTTT. Protein sequence: CAISPSGQNTGELFF.

This sequence joins TRBV11-2 and TRBJ1-3; D might be TRBD1 (5 bases). Germline V CDR1 and CDR2: SGHAT, FQNNGV. Trimming left V 4 bases short and J 5 bases short, with 15 bases between. CDR3 size: 15 residues. The CDR3 region is CASSSTTGVRNTIYF. CDR3 in DNA: TGTGCCAGCAGCTCTACTACAGGCGTTCGAAACACCATATATTTT. Full variable domain (rest looked up from reference TRBV11-2 and TRBJ1-3): EAGVAQSPRYKIIEKRQSVAFWCNPISGHATLYWYQQILGQGPKLLIQFQNNGVVDDSQLPKDRFSAERLKGVDSTLKIQPAKLEDSAVYLCASSSTTGVRNTIYFGEGSWLTVV.

This clone was seen just once. V is TRBV21-1 and J is TRBJ2-2; TRBD1, the table's D call, lacks a check against the DNA. TRBV21-1 represents a pseudogene. This CDR3 has 17 residues. CDR3 protein: CASSKGLNSQGSGELFF. The CDR3 DNA is TGTGCCAGCAGCAAAGGGCTCAATAGTCAGGGTTCCGGGGAGCTGTTTTTT.

The gene calls are TRBV5-1 and TRBJ2-1; D perhaps matches TRBD1 (6 bases). Germline V CDR1 and CDR2: SGHRS, YFSETQ. Trimming stripped 2 bases from V and 6 bases from J, with 12 bases between. There are 14 residues in the CDR3. CDR3 loop: CASSFRGATNEQFF. CDR3 coding DNA: TGCGCCAGCAGCTTCAGGGGCGCAACCAATGAGCAGTTCTTC.

This clone has a handful of counts. This rearrangement joins TRBV27 to TRBJ1-6; a possible D gene is TRBD1 (6 bases). The V end lost 7 bases, the J end lost 7 bases, and 17 bases lay between the germline ends. Germline CDR1 and CDR2: MNHEY and SMNVEV (reference sequence). This CDR3 spans 15 amino acids. DNA of the CDR3: TGTGCCAGCACCCCCCGGGGGGGGCTAAATTCACCCCTCCACTTT. It translates to CASTPRGGLNSPLHF.

The chain employs TRBV7-2 and TRBJ1-6; D remains ambiguous. This CDR3 contains 14 residues. Germline V gene data show CDR1 as SGHTA and CDR2 as FQGNSA. Trimming removed 1 base at V and 10 bases at J, with 11 bases between. The CDR3 DNA follows: TGTGCCAGCAGCTTAGGTCGGGTAGAATCACCCCTCCACTTT. Translated: CASSLGRVESPLHF.

This clone was detected once. The J gene is TRBJ2-1, the V gene TRBV24-1; D perhaps matches TRBD2 (7 bases). The CDR3 is made up of 13 amino acids. Germline assignment: CDR1 KGHDR and CDR2 SFDVKD. Trimming removed 9 bases at V and 5 bases at J, with 13 bases between. The DNA of the CDR3 is TGTGCCACCGCCACGGGGGGCCACAATGAGCAGTTCTTC. Protein product: CATATGGHNEQFF.

The genes are TRBV5-6 and TRBJ2-7, with a possible D match to TRBD1 (5 bases). The CDR3 totals 13 residues. V lost 2 bases to trimming and J lost 0 bases, with 6 bases between them. Germline V CDR1 and CDR2: SGHDT, YYEEEE. CDR3 amino acids: CASSFGASYEQYF. In DNA, the CDR3 is TGTGCCAGCAGCTTTGGGGCCTCCTACGAGCAGTACTTC.

V usage is TRBV6-5 and J usage is TRBJ1-4, with TRBD1 identical over 7 bases. This CDR3 has 14 residues. V shed 7 bases and J 5 bases; nucleotides not matched to a gene: 7. Germline-derived CDR1 and CDR2 are MNHEY and SVGAGI. The CDR3 DNA reads as TGTGCCAGCAACAGACAGGGTTCCAATGAAAAACTGTTTTTT. Protein sequence: CASNRQGSNEKLFF.

V is TRBV2 and J is TRBJ1-2, with 7 bases matching TRBD1. Germline lookup yields CDR1 SNHLY and CDR2 FYNNEI. V gave up 5 bases and J gave up 3 bases; unmatched junction bases: 6. The CDR3 loop spans 14 amino acids. In DNA form, the CDR3 reads TGTGCCAGCAGTCCCACAGGGGCGGACTATGGCTACACCTTC. Residues: CASSPTGADYGYTF.

The V and J genes are TRBV30 and TRBJ2-5; no firm D call. CDR1 and CDR2 (germline): GTSNPN, SVGIG (reference sequence). The V end lost 3 bases, the J end lost 1 base, and 15 bases lay between the germline ends. This CDR3 region has 15 residues. The CDR3 spells CAWRDGQAIQETQYF. The CDR3 DNA is TGTGCCTGGAGGGATGGGCAGGCAATCCAAGAGACCCAGTACTTC.

The CDR3 coding sequence is TGTGCCAGCAGCTTCCGGGACTCTTCCTACAATGAGCAGTTCTTC. Translated, it gives CASSFRDSSYNEQFF. The rearrangement joins TRBV11-2 to TRBJ2-1, with a weak D call TRBD2 (6 bases). Deletions cut 3 bases from V and 1 base from J, with 10 bases between. CDR1 SGHAT and CDR2 FQNNGV come from the germline V gene. This CDR3 contains 15 residues.

Worth noting for this clone: Other DNA sequences in this sample translate to the same CDR3. The J gene is TRBJ1-5, the V gene TRBV7-9; 11 bases are shared with TRBD1. V dropped 5 bases and J dropped 8; count of bases not matched to a gene: 5. Germline V gene data show CDR1 as SEHNR and CDR2 as FQNEAQ (reference sequence). The CDR3 totals 14 residues. CDR3 sequence: CASSLGTGGEPQHF. CDR3 in DNA: TGTGCCAGCAGCCTTGGGACAGGGGGGGAGCCCCAGCATTTT.

The chain couples TRBV24-1 to TRBJ1-5, with D possibly matching TRBD1 (6 bases). Germline V gene lookup returns CDR1 KGHDR and CDR2 SFDVKD. This CDR3 is 14 amino acids long. Trimming shortened V by 7 bases and J by 2 bases, and 11 bases separated the two germline ends. CDR3 DNA: TGTGCCACCAGCACCAGGGGACGCAATCAGCCCCAGCATTTT. Residues: CATSTRGRNQPQHF.

The V call is TRBV15, the J call TRBJ2-7; 11 bases are shared with TRBD1. With V trimmed by 5 bases and J by 7 bases, 10 bases remained unmatched. Per the germline V gene, CDR1 is LNHNV and CDR2 is YYDKDF (reference sequence). The CDR3 spans 15 residues. The CDR3 bases are TGTGCCACCAGCGAGAGGACAGGGGGCCTAAGAGAGCAGTACTTC. Its translation is CATSERTGGLREQYF.